The 27 T cell receptor beta chains reported below all come from one sample, sequenced in a study of pediatric ulcerative colitis. Rectal tissue came from one to two pinch biopsies taken at colonoscopy. The assay was immunoSEQ multiplex PCR, and TCRdb's table has in-frame clones only and misses some. This sample has approximately 13,000 clones, with around 77% found just once. What was sequenced was gut tissue. The receptors shown here come from a boy aged 10-17 years who was a control in a study of pediatric ulcerative colitis.

This clone occurred once. The chain is built from TRBV15 and TRBJ1-2; D may be TRBD1 (5 bases). The CDR3 runs 13 residues. Trimming left V 5 bases short and J 7 bases short, with 14 bases between. Germline CDR1 LNHNV, CDR2 YYDKDF (reference sequence). The CDR3 DNA sequence: TGTGCCACCAGCGAGGGGAGGGCCCTTGGCTACACCTTC. This gives the protein CATSEGRALGYTF.

V usage is TRBV21-1 and J usage is TRBJ2-1; the table's D call TRBD2 went unverified against the DNA. TRBV21-1 represents a pseudogene. This CDR3 spans 17 amino acids. The CDR3 protein is CASSKGACISIYNEQFF. CDR3 bases: TGTGCCAGCAGCAAAGGAGCCTGTATCTCGATTTACAATGAGCAGTTCTTC.

The chain combines TRBV14 with TRBJ2-1; the match to TRBD2 covers 13 bases. The CDR3 is 16 residues long. J was trimmed by 5 bases and V by 4 bases; bases with no gene match: 5. CDR1 is SGHDN and CDR2 is FVKESK in the germline V gene. This CDR3 is CASSRRGTSGDNEQFF. The CDR3 nucleotides are TGTGCCAGCAGCCGGAGGGGGACTAGCGGGGACAATGAGCAGTTCTTC. Full variable domain (outside the CDR3, taken from reference TRBV14 and TRBJ2-1): EAGVTQFPSHSVIEKGQTVTLRCDPISGHDNLYWYRRVMGKEIKFLLHFVKESKQDESGMPNNRFLAERTGGTYSTLKVQPAELEDSGVYFCASSRRGTSGDNEQFFGPGTRLTVL.

To note about this clone: Other DNA sequences in the sample encode the same CDR3. V is TRBV6-5 and J is TRBJ2-1, with 7 nucleotides matching TRBD2. Germline trimming cut 3 bases from V and 6 bases from J; bases unmatched to any gene: 11. The CDR3 is 16 amino acids. From germline, CDR1 is MNHEY and CDR2 SVGAGI. The CDR3 sequence is CASSYGAGDLPNEQFF. For the CDR3, the DNA is TGTGCCAGCAGTTATGGTGCGGGAGATCTCCCCAATGAGCAGTTCTTC.

The chain employs TRBV6-1 and TRBJ2-7; D perhaps matches TRBD1 (6 bases). V lost 4 bases to trimming and J lost 3 bases, with 16 bases between them. Germline CDR1 reads MNHNS; CDR2 reads SASEGT. This CDR3 region has 15 residues. The CDR3 DNA sequence: TGTGCCAGCAGTGTGAGGGACATCCAACTCTACGAGCAGTACGTC. Translating it yields CASSVRDIQLYEQYV.

This clone was seen more than once but under ten times. This sequence joins TRBV28 and TRBJ1-3, with a possible D match to TRBD1 (5 bases). V was clipped by 5 bases and J by 0 bases, with 8 bases between them. Germline V gene sequence: CDR1 MDHEN, CDR2 SYDVKM. The CDR3 has 14 residues. The CDR3 nucleotides are TGTGCCAGCAGTCCCGGGACCTCTGGAAACACCATATATTTT. Amino acid sequence: CASSPGTSGNTIYF.

The chain combines TRBV7-4 with TRBJ1-1; D gene uncertain. The germline V gene has CDR1 SGHVT and CDR2 SQSDAQ. There are 14 residues in the CDR3. V lost 7 bases to trimming and J lost 5 bases, with 17 bases between them. The CDR3 spells CASISGPSRTEAFF. The CDR3 DNA reads TGTGCCAGCATCTCCGGTCCCAGCCGGACTGAAGCTTTCTTT.

The V call is TRBV13, the J call TRBJ2-3; D might be TRBD2 (6 bases). CDR1 and CDR2 (germline): PRHDT, FYEKMQ (reference sequence). This CDR3 comprises 14 residues. Trimming removed 4 bases from V and 9 bases from J, with 17 bases in between. CDR3 in DNA: TGTGCCAGCAGCTCCGTCCAGGGAGGTAGAACGCAGTATTTT. This encodes CASSSVQGGRTQYF.

The chain combines TRBV29-1 with TRBJ2-7; TRBD2 is a possible D gene (5 bases). V gave up 7 bases and J gave up 3 bases, with 13 bases separating them. CDR1 and CDR2 (germline): SQVTM, ANQGSEA. The CDR3 runs to 12 residues. CDR3: CSGGRHLYEQYF. The CDR3, as DNA: TGCAGCGGAGGGAGACACCTCTACGAGCAGTACTTC.

This clone was picked up a small number of times. V and J are TRBV19 and TRBJ1-5, with TRBD1 matching over 7 bases. This CDR3 is 16 amino acids long. V dropped 3 bases and J dropped 4; count of bases not matched to a gene: 9. Germline loops: CDR1 LNHDA, CDR2 SQIVND (reference sequence). DNA of the CDR3: TGTGCCAGTAGTATGGGGACAGCAGCCCCGAATCAGCCCCAGCATTTT. Its protein product is CASSMGTAAPNQPQHF.

The chain carries TRBV10-3 and TRBJ2-1; 13 bases agree with TRBD2. The ends lost 9 bases at V and 7 bases at J; junction bases unmatched: 3. The CDR3 runs to 13 residues. Germline V gene sequence: CDR1 ENHRY, CDR2 SYGVKD. The DNA of the CDR3 is TGTGCCATAACTAGCGGGAGGGGTAATGAGCAGTTCTTC. Residues: CAITSGRGNEQFF.

This clone came up a few times. The V gene is TRBV7-3, the J gene TRBJ2-2, with D perhaps given as TRBD1 or TRBD2 (5 bases each). CDR1 and CDR2 (germline): SGHTA, FQGTGA. Deletions cut 3 bases from V and 7 bases from J, with 15 bases between. This CDR3 contains 15 residues. The CDR3 sequence is CASSLLARGGGELFF. The CDR3 DNA reads as TGTGCCAGCAGCTTGCTAGCAAGGGGCGGCGGGGAGCTGTTTTTT.

The chain employs TRBV27 and TRBJ2-5; D could derive from TRBD1 or TRBD2 (6 bases each). Germline V lookup: CDR1 MNHEY, CDR2 SMNVEV (reference sequence). The CDR3 runs to 13 residues. V was cut by 8 bases and J by 5 bases, with 15 bases left in between. The CDR3 loop reads CASGPTGAETQYF. Written as DNA, the CDR3 is TGTGCCAGCGGTCCTACGGGGGCGGAGACCCAGTACTTC.

V and J are TRBV5-1 and TRBJ2-3; the D gene is possibly TRBD2 (6 bases). Germline V gene data show CDR1 as SGHRS and CDR2 as YFSETQ. This CDR3 comprises 13 residues. Trimming cost V 3 bases and J 5 bases, with 10 bases left between them. The CDR3 sequence is CASSYTGVDTQYF. The CDR3 DNA reads TGCGCCAGCAGCTATACGGGGGTAGATACGCAGTATTTT.

The J gene is TRBJ2-3, the V gene TRBV11-3; the match to TRBD1 covers 10 bases. The V segment lost 5 bases and the J segment 7 bases; nucleotides outside the gene matches: 9. This CDR3 has 15 amino acids. Germline CDR1 SGHNT, CDR2 YENEEA. CDR3: CASSPRDRGVNTQYF. CDR3 bases: TGTGCCAGCAGCCCCCGGGACAGGGGTGTGAATACGCAGTATTTT.

The chain is built from TRBV27 and TRBJ2-6; D is ambiguous. The CDR3 runs 15 residues. Germline values: CDR1 MNHEY, CDR2 SMNVEV (reference sequence). V was clipped by 5 bases and J by 3 bases, with 11 bases between them. CDR3 sequence: CASSIPGIGANVLTF. CDR3 sequence (DNA): TGTGCCAGCAGTATCCCCGGTATTGGGGCCAACGTCCTGACTTTC.

This clone has more than one count but fewer than ten. The J gene is TRBJ2-1, the V gene TRBV29-1, with TRBD2 matching 12 bases. Germline CDR1 and CDR2: SQVTM and ANQGSEA. J lost 7 bases, V lost 8 bases, and 18 bases had no gene match. The CDR3 loop spans 17 amino acids. The CDR3 is CSPPPTSGSSFGNEQFF. CDR3 coding DNA: TGCAGCCCACCCCCGACTAGCGGGAGCTCTTTCGGAAATGAGCAGTTCTTC.

The genes are TRBV10-3 and TRBJ2-7; 7 bases are a match to TRBD2. CDR3 length equals 14 residues. Unmatched junction bases numbered 4, after V lost 2 bases and J lost 3 bases. Germline V gives CDR1 ENHRY, CDR2 SYGVKD. The CDR3 DNA reads as TGTGCCATCAGTGAGGGGGGAGGGGTCTACGAGCAGTACTTC. This sequence encodes CAISEGGGVYEQYF.

This chain connects TRBV29-1 to TRBJ2-6; 10 bases map to TRBD2. CDR1 and CDR2 from the germline V gene are SQVTM and ANQGSEA. The CDR3 sequence is 16 residues long. Trimming cost V 5 bases and J 1 base; bases outside gene matches: 5. Here the CDR3 DNA reads TGCAGCGTTAGCGGGAGGGCCGAATCTGGGGCCAACGTCCTGACTTTC. Amino acid sequence: CSVSGRAESGANVLTF.

This chain joins TRBV19 and TRBJ1-3, with a possible D match to TRBD1 (5 bases). Trimming stripped 9 bases from V and 0 bases from J, with 12 bases between. This CDR3 contains 14 residues. Germline V lookup: CDR1 LNHDA, CDR2 SQIVND (reference sequence). The CDR3 DNA reads as TGTGCCAGCAGCCGGGGCCTCTCTGGAAACACCATATATTTT. It specifies CASSRGLSGNTIYF.

This clone was detected only once. The chain couples TRBV7-3 to TRBJ2-3; 8 bases agree with TRBD1. Germline V gives CDR1 SGHTA, CDR2 FQGTGA. CDR3 length equals 14 residues. Trimming removed 6 bases from V and 4 bases from J; junction bases left unmatched: 6. In nucleotides, the CDR3 is TGTGCCAGCAGTAAGGACAGGGAGGCAGATACGCAGTATTTT. It codes for CASSKDREADTQYF.

The rearrangement joins TRBV6-6 to TRBJ1-2, with D perhaps TRBD1 (6 bases). The CDR3 runs to 12 residues. V lost 7 bases and J lost 6, with 12 bases in between. CDR1 is MNHNY and CDR2 is SVGAGI in the germline V gene (reference sequence). The CDR3 sequence is CASTLQGDGYTF. CDR3 bases: TGTGCCAGCACTCTACAGGGAGATGGCTACACCTTC.

The rearrangement links TRBV4-2 to TRBJ2-3; D is undetermined. CDR1 LGHNA and CDR2 YNFKEQ come from the germline V gene. The V and J ends lost 1 base and 0 bases respectively, with 2 bases between them. This CDR3 has 13 amino acids. CDR3 loop: CASSQASTDTQYF. CDR3 coding DNA: TGTGCCAGCAGCCAAGCTAGCACAGATACGCAGTATTTT.

The J gene is TRBJ1-2, the V gene TRBV18; a weak D match, TRBD1 (6 bases). Trimming took off 3 bases at V and 3 bases at J, with 8 bases between the two ends. The CDR3 length is 13 residues. Germline loops: CDR1 KGHSH, CDR2 LQKENI. CDR3 sequence (DNA): TGTGCCAGCTCACCGTCAGGGGACTATGGCTACACCTTC. Amino acids: CASSPSGDYGYTF.

On this clone: The sample holds other DNA sequences that translate to the same CDR3. This chain joins TRBV6-5 and TRBJ1-2; 11 bases match TRBD1. V shed 2 bases and J 5 bases; nucleotides not matched to a gene: 4. The CDR3 contains 15 residues. The V gene's germline CDR1 is MNHEY and CDR2 SVGAGI. The CDR3 coding sequence is TGTGCCAGCAGTTACAGGGGACAGGGGGTATATGGCTACACCTTC. This gives the protein CASSYRGQGVYGYTF.

This rearrangement joins TRBV5-8 to TRBJ2-5; no clear D gene. Per germline, CDR1 SGHTS and CDR2 YDEGEE. The CDR3 runs 9 residues. Between the trimmed V and J ends, which lost 2 bases and 13 bases, there was a span of 6 bases. The CDR3 DNA sequence: TGTGCCAGCAGCTTTAGGTGGTACTTC. This codes for CASSFRWYF.

The rearrangement joins TRBV10-3 to TRBJ1-2, with 9 positions matching TRBD1. V was clipped by 5 bases and J by 5 bases; unmatched bases: 9. The CDR3 has 15 amino acids. Germline loops: CDR1 ENHRY, CDR2 SYGVKD. CDR3 DNA sequence: TGTGCCATCAGTCGCCCCGGACAGGGGCGGTATGGCTACACCTTC. Translation gives CAISRPGQGRYGYTF.